The T cell receptor beta chain under discussion was sequenced for a study of shared clonotypes between healthy human individuals. Study outcomes and limitations: Generally, naive subsets came out with larger estimated richness than memory subsets. Several donors had 4% to 6.5% of their naive CD4 clonotypes in common.

All the donors were Caucasian adults who lived in Nashville, Tennessee. Investigators divided CD4+ cells into CD45RA+ naive and CD45RA-negative memory subsets. This table comes from immunoSEQ multiplex PCR, and its TCRdb copy is limited to in-frame clones, with some not included. The sample contains 2,100,000 or so clones, approximately 96% of which appear only once. In regard to this clone: The antigen is unknown. The identical CDR3 is also encoded by other nucleotide sequences in the sample.

The CDR3 has 15 amino acids. J gave up 2 bases and V 4 bases, and 4 bases lay outside the gene matches. Germline V CDR1 and CDR2: SGHRS, YFSETQ. V gene TRBV5-1 combines with J gene TRBJ2-7; 12 nucleotides match TRBD1. The sequence was obtained from a man aged 18 to 30 in good health. The source material was naive CD4+ T cells sorted from blood. Subset indicated: CD45RA+ positively selected. The CDR3 spells CASSPGTGGTYEQYF. The CDR3 region has the DNA TGCGCCAGCAGCCCCGGGACAGGGGGCACCTACGAGCAGTACTTC.